The rows below give T cell receptor beta chains drawn from one sample of a study of cytomegalovirus exposure and HLA in healthy donors. The method was immunoSEQ multiplex PCR; TCRdb's version includes in-frame clones alone and lacks a portion of them. The sample holds 100,000 or so clones; approximately 80% are singletons and the top ten take 2% to 3%. Specimen: PBMCs. These receptors all come from a female donor in good health and CMV-seronegative. The conserved cysteine and the conserved F or W are not part of the CDR3 here. A D gene is named only where the DNA matches it firmly.

d_gene: NA; v_gene: TRBV5-1; j_gene: TRBJ2-5; CDR3aa: ASSPLDSRQETQY
d_gene: NA; v_gene: TRBV7-9; j_gene: TRBJ1-2; CDR3aa: SSSLGRAGYT
d_gene: TRBD1; v_gene: TRBV6-1; j_gene: TRBJ1-2; CDR3aa: ASSEPAGTGVGGYT
d_gene: TRBD1; v_gene: TRBV11-2; j_gene: TRBJ2-7; CDR3aa: ASRLIGTGTSYEQY
d_gene: TRBD1; v_gene: TRBV7-6; j_gene: TRBJ1-6; CDR3aa: ASSLAGQGRNSPLH
d_gene: TRBD1; v_gene: TRBV13; j_gene: TRBJ2-1; CDR3aa: ASSNRGNEQF
d_gene: TRBD1; v_gene: TRBV5-1; j_gene: TRBJ1-1; CDR3aa: ASSLLGQGNTEAF
d_gene: TRBD1; v_gene: TRBV6-1; j_gene: TRBJ2-7; CDR3aa: ASQTGGPYEQY
d_gene: NA; v_gene: TRBV2; j_gene: TRBJ2-2; CDR3aa: ASSSRVVGTGELF
d_gene: NA; v_gene: TRBV15; j_gene: TRBJ1-2; CDR3aa: ATSRDVVPGYGYT
d_gene: TRBD2; v_gene: TRBV5-4; j_gene: TRBJ2-1; CDR3aa: ASSLAGRTSFDEQF
d_gene: NA; v_gene: TRBV5-1; j_gene: TRBJ2-1; CDR3aa: ASSPPGTYSYNEQF
d_gene: NA; v_gene: TRBV6-5; j_gene: TRBJ2-1; CDR3aa: ASSSGGAYNEQF
d_gene: TRBD1; v_gene: TRBV11-2; j_gene: TRBJ2-7; CDR3aa: ASRKPGQNREQY
d_gene: NA; v_gene: TRBV2; j_gene: TRBJ1-1; CDR3aa: ASSEVGATAF
d_gene: TRBD2; v_gene: TRBV9; j_gene: TRBJ2-5; CDR3aa: ASSVGAGGKETQY
d_gene: TRBD1; v_gene: TRBV7-6; j_gene: TRBJ1-6; CDR3aa: ASSLGTGINNSPLH
d_gene: TRBD1; v_gene: TRBV25-1; j_gene: TRBJ2-2; CDR3aa: ASSRSWDRGHVGELF
d_gene: NA; v_gene: TRBV7-9; j_gene: TRBJ2-2; CDR3aa: SSSPGLQFANTGELF
d_gene: TRBD2; v_gene: TRBV29-1; j_gene: TRBJ2-1; CDR3aa: SVGLAGGRPSNYNEQF
d_gene: NA; v_gene: TRBV6-6; j_gene: TRBJ2-7; CDR3aa: ASLETAGYYEQY
d_gene: TRBD1; v_gene: TRBV18; j_gene: TRBJ2-7; CDR3aa: ASSLNTGTGGYEQY
d_gene: TRBD1; v_gene: TRBV7-9; j_gene: TRBJ1-4; CDR3aa: ASSTDRGGEKLF
d_gene: NA; v_gene: TRBV6-6; j_gene: TRBJ1-1; CDR3aa: ASSPWGGTEAF
d_gene: NA; v_gene: TRBV27; j_gene: TRBJ2-5; CDR3aa: ASKSPIDIGQPETQY